The source of this TCR beta chain is a study of cytomegalovirus exposure and HLA in healthy donors. About the research overall: In terms of ancestry, the Caucasian-associated cluster contained 81% of the 398 genotyped donors. Points from the study as a whole: Indistinguishable V segments such as TRBV6-2 and TRBV6-3 were excluded.

The PCR had 60 Vbeta and 13 Jbeta primers. Only in-frame clones appear in the TCRdb table, and some are missing; sequencing was by immunoSEQ multiplex PCR. Across roughly 120,000 clones, the top ten clones capture about 2.2% of the sample. Regarding this clone: Its antigen is undetermined.

In germline, CDR1 is SQVTM, CDR2 ANQGSEA. The CDR3 sequence is 14 residues long. Trimming pared 1 base from V and 5 bases from J, leaving 13 bases between. The TCR sequence derives from a man aged 35 to 55 in good health and CMV-seronegative. The chain carries TRBV29-1 and TRBJ2-3, with D unclear. The sample was PBMCs. As DNA, the CDR3 is TGCAGCGTTGAAGCAGGTTCGGCTCTAGATACGCAGTATTTT. It yields the protein CSVEAGSALDTQYF.